Listed here is a single T cell receptor beta chain. The data stem from a study of T cells in Graves' hyperthyroidism and ophthalmopathy. Each diagnosis was grounded in clinical symptoms, serum thyroxine and TRAb, thyroid ultrasound, and orbital computed tomography. Fresh peripheral blood, around 9.5 ml, yielded the PBMCs. The investigators amplified TCR beta CDR3 regions from RNA transcripts. A set of HTBI primers served as the primers for a first-round RT-PCR of the TCR CDR3. TCRdb passed the multiplex PCR reads through MiXCR, listing each CDR3 protein once. This table holds about 690,000 distinct CDR3 sequences, around a sixth found once. This CDR3 has 13 amino acids. The V and J ends lost 0 bases and 5 bases respectively, with 6 bases between them. From germline, CDR1 is SGHKS and CDR2 YYEKEE (reference sequence).

The specimen was blood. The chain recombines TRBV5-5 with TRBJ2-1; D is unclear. The clonotype comes from a man aged 50 or older with Graves' hyperthyroidism. CDR3 amino acids: CASSLETDNEQFF. For the CDR3, the DNA is TGTGCCAGCAGCTTGGAAACCGACAATGAGCAGTTCTTC.